Only a few counts were recorded for the clone carrying this T cell receptor beta chain. The antigen remains undetermined. V dropped 4 bases and J dropped 3 bases, with 11 bases sitting between them. The CDR3 is 14 residues long. CDR1 is SNHLY, CDR2 FYNNEI, per germline. This entry is derived from a study of beta chain features in type 1 diabetes. Expressed TCRB transcripts were sequenced because the isolated RNA had all been reverse transcribed beforehand. Generated by immunoSEQ multiplex PCR, the TCRdb table keeps only in-frame clones and is missing some. The data contain fewer than 16,000 clones, roughly four fifths of them singletons. Study-wide results and limits: Moderate but significant shortening of TCRB CDR3s was recorded in all four CD4+ subsets from Type 1 diabetes patients. Diminished insertions and augmented deletions at VDJ junctions characterized type 1 diabetes patients.

Blood was drawn once from each donor into heparinised tubes. The draws averaged about 120 mL. The source of this sequence is a woman younger than 35 with type 1 diabetes. The V gene is TRBV2, the J gene TRBJ2-3, with D perhaps TRBD2 (6 bases). Sequencing used stem cell memory CD4+ T cells from blood. CDR3 in DNA: TGTGCCAGCAGTGGTGGGAGCGGGACAGATACGCAGTATTTT. It codes for CASSGGSGTDTQYF.